These T cell receptor beta chains were read from a single sample in a study of CXCR3-negative and CXCR3-positive naive CD8 T cells. No DNA is given; TCRdb re-called the 5' RACE reads and lists each CDR3 protein once. The table counts around 63,000 distinct CDR3 sequences; around 4.9% lies in the top ten. Source material: naive CXCR3+ CD8+ T cells from blood. The receptor set was obtained from a human donor in good health. Some clones in this sample may be carry-over from other donors' samples. The CDR3 runs from the conserved cysteine through the conserved F or W. Clone sizes are given selectively: once, few, many, or a class where the clone is expanded.

-	TRBV20-1	TRBJ2-3	CSARASPTDTQYF
-	TRBV29-1	TRBJ2-2	CSVPRNTGELFF
-	TRBV27	TRBJ1-2	CASSGDNYGYTF
-	TRBV11-2	TRBJ2-7	CASSDGRGEQYF
-	TRBV3-1	TRBJ2-1	CASSQDESFSYNEQFF
-	TRBV20-1	TRBJ2-3	CSAPTGSPARTDTQYF
-	TRBV29-1	TRBJ2-5	CSVPRGSETQYF
-	TRBV7-2	TRBJ2-5	CASSSTAGGETQYF
-	TRBV7-3	TRBJ1-6	CASSLQGVGSPLHF
-	TRBV6-2/TRBV6-3	TRBJ2-7	CASTVGGSSEQYF
-	TRBV20-1	TRBJ2-7	CSARDATSGSVHEQYF
-	TRBV20-1	TRBJ1-6	CSARVGVGGSSPLHF
-	TRBV4-1	TRBJ1-2	CASSHPERQGAGGYTF
-	TRBV5-1	TRBJ2-5	CASSSDLQETQYF
-	TRBV4-3	TRBJ2-1	CASSPDSHNEQFF
-	TRBV7-7	TRBJ2-7	CASSLSFGGQGDPEQYF
-	TRBV28	TRBJ2-3	CASSFFAYDIAGGTDTQYF
-	TRBV28	TRBJ1-1	CASSLYGNTEAFF
-	TRBV10-3	TRBJ2-1	CAISESLRGEQFF
-	TRBV5-4	TRBJ2-7	CATGKEGRHEQYF
-	TRBV7-8	TRBJ1-5	CASSFGNQPQHF
-	TRBV7-9	TRBJ2-2	CASRLEQGTGELFF
-	TRBV12-5	TRBJ1-1	CASGLTGLPEAFF
-	TRBV7-6	TRBJ2-7	CASSLGPVYEQYF
-	TRBV29-1	TRBJ1-1	CSVQENTEAFF
-	TRBV2	TRBJ2-1	CASSRTTLTYNEQFF
-	TRBV9	TRBJ2-2	CASSSDGYTGELFF
-	TRBV6-5	TRBJ1-2	CASRQGWIGGYTF
-	TRBV6-2/TRBV6-3	TRBJ2-5	CASSYRPDLPGEETQYF
medium-sized	TRBV6-1	TRBJ2-1	CASSSFRGGSYNEQFF
-	TRBV29-1	TRBJ1-2	CSVDPWLDSNYGYTF
-	TRBV20-1	TRBJ1-1	CSADQGDTEAFF
-	TRBV7-6	TRBJ2-7	CASSLVGESYEQYF
-	TRBV7-3	TRBJ2-1	CASSLRDGYNEQFF
-	TRBV29-1	TRBJ2-4	CSVVLMGNIQYF
-	TRBV29-1	TRBJ1-4	CSVEPPEEEKLFF
-	TRBV29-1	TRBJ2-4	CSVSGQRDRIQYF
-	TRBV19	TRBJ2-7	CASSSLAGGIDEQYF
-	TRBV12-3/TRBV12-4	TRBJ2-1	CASRGPSAETYNEQFF
-	TRBV4-1	TRBJ1-1	CASSQEPLGVGVMNTEAFF
-	TRBV7-6	TRBJ2-2	CASSLEWGGNTGELFF
-	TRBV23-1	TRBJ2-3	CASSQPEGYTDTQYF
-	TRBV11-2	TRBJ2-2	CASSPGLAGENTGELFF
-	TRBV14	TRBJ2-3	CASSHPRGDRVTRAPTDTQYF
-	TRBV15	TRBJ1-4	CATSSGTALNEKLFF
medium-sized	TRBV11-3	TRBJ2-3	CASSFRQGGLTDTQYF
-	TRBV11-2	TRBJ2-1	CASSLGTRDPGQFF
-	TRBV7-3	TRBJ2-1	CASSLTSGGEQFF
-	TRBV2	TRBJ2-1	CASSEGLGPSNEQFF
-	TRBV29-1	TRBJ2-1	CSAYGAAYNEQFF
-	TRBV29-1	TRBJ1-2	CSVGQGVGYTF
-	TRBV15	TRBJ2-5	CATSLREQETQYF
-	TRBV20-1	TRBJ1-1	CSAPPPGGNTEAFF
-	TRBV28	TRBJ2-1	CASSLPDTLHGAGAFF
-	TRBV12-3/TRBV12-4	TRBJ2-7	CASTPSGILGEQYF
-	TRBV29-1	TRBJ1-5	CSVEQGSSNQPQHF
-	TRBV20-1	TRBJ1-2	CSARDHGEPADWGYTF
-	TRBV7-2	TRBJ2-5	CASSSRGRGGIQETQYF
-	TRBV7-7	TRBJ1-2	CASSKQGAAANYGYTF